The 19 T cell receptor beta chains in this list originate from one sample, sequenced in a study of cytomegalovirus exposure and HLA in healthy donors. Amplification used 60 Vbeta primers and 13 Jbeta primers. TCRdb keeps only in-frame clones here, not all; method: immunoSEQ multiplex PCR. The data show some 130,000 clones, with about 78% seen just once and approximately 1.5% held by the top ten. The sequencing input was PBMCs. The receptor source for this set is a female donor in good health and CMV-seronegative.

The chain uses TRBV2 and TRBJ2-7, with 7 bases lining up with TRBD1. The trim removed 7 bases at V and 1 base at J, leaving 10 bases unmatched. CDR1 is SNHLY, CDR2 FYNNEI, per germline. The CDR3 has 15 amino acids. CDR3 nucleotide sequence: TGTGCCAGCAACCGGGCGACAGGGATATCCTACGAGCAGTACTTC. Protein product: CASNRATGISYEQYF.

The chain couples TRBV10-3 to TRBJ2-6; D may be TRBD1 (5 bases). Germline V gives CDR1 ENHRY, CDR2 SYGVKD. CDR3 length: 16 amino acids. Deletions cut 1 base from V and 1 base from J, with 8 bases between. The CDR3 region is CAISELRGSGANVLTF. The CDR3 region has the DNA TGTGCCATCAGTGAGTTAAGGGGTTCTGGGGCCAACGTCCTGACTTTC.

V usage is TRBV23-1 and J usage is TRBJ2-7; D unclear. TRBV23-1 is classed as an ORF, of uncertain function. The CDR3 covers 15 residues. V dropped 5 bases and J dropped 2 bases, with 16 bases sitting between them. The CDR3 sequence: CASSYTDRLPYEQYF. The CDR3 DNA follows: TGCGCCAGCAGTTACACAGACCGTCTTCCCTACGAGCAGTACTTC.

The V gene is TRBV7-3, the J gene TRBJ2-4; D not certain. The CDR3 is made up of 15 amino acids. Trimming took off 5 bases at V and 0 bases at J, with 11 bases between the two ends. Per the germline V gene, CDR1 is SGHTA and CDR2 is FQGTGA. CDR3 residues: CASSPGPLAKNIQYF. DNA of the CDR3: TGTGCCAGCAGCCCGGGTCCCCTAGCCAAAAACATTCAGTACTTC.

CDR3 loop: CSATGNQPQHF. The CDR3, as DNA: TGCAGTGCTACGGGTAATCAGCCCCAGCATTTT. This rearrangement joins TRBV20-1 to TRBJ1-5; no definite D call. Germline CDR1 reads DFQATT; CDR2 reads SNEGSKA (reference sequence). V gave up 4 bases and J gave up 4 bases, with 5 bases separating them. The CDR3 runs to 11 residues.

V usage is TRBV11-2 and J usage is TRBJ2-3, with TRBD2 identical over 7 bases. Germline lookup yields CDR1 SGHAT and CDR2 FQNNGV. The CDR3 runs 16 residues. J gave up 0 bases and V 1 base, and 4 bases lay outside the gene matches. In DNA form, the CDR3 reads TGTGCCAGCAGCTTAGGGCTAGCGGCTAGCACAGATACGCAGTATTTT. This encodes CASSLGLAASTDTQYF.

The chain has TRBV19 and TRBJ1-5, with 7 positions matching TRBD1. Trimming cost V 5 bases and J 4 bases; bases outside gene matches: 8. Per the germline V gene, CDR1 is LNHDA and CDR2 is SQIVND (reference sequence). The CDR3 covers 15 residues. CDR3 residues: CASSPTGVSNQPQHF. The CDR3 coding sequence is TGTGCCAGTAGTCCTACAGGGGTTTCAAATCAGCCCCAGCATTTT.

This chain joins TRBV5-1 and TRBJ2-4, with 9 nucleotides matching TRBD1. With 4 bases clipped from V and 6 bases from J, the junction kept 8 bases outside the gene matches. This CDR3 contains 15 residues. CDR1 is SGHRS and CDR2 is YFSETQ in the germline V gene. DNA of the CDR3: TGCGCCAGCAGCCCCGGGACAGGGAGGGGAAACATTCAGTACTTC. Encoded protein: CASSPGTGRGNIQYF.

The V gene is TRBV5-1, the J gene TRBJ2-7, with unresolved D. The CDR3 is 16 residues long. Trimming stripped 4 bases from V and 2 bases from J, with 19 bases between. Looked up from germline, CDR1 is SGHRS and CDR2 is YFSETQ. The CDR3 DNA is TGCGCCAGCAGCCCTCTTGAAGCAGGTCCCCCCTACGAGCAGTACTTC. Translating gives CASSPLEAGPPYEQYF. Supplemented by reference TRBV5-1 and TRBJ2-7, the full variable domain reads KAGVTQTPRYLIKTRGQQVTLSCSPISGHRSVSWYQQTPGQGLQFLFEYFSETQRNKGNFPGRFSGRQFSNSRSEMNVSTLELGDSALYLCASSPLEAGPPYEQYFGPGTRLTVT.

In its sample, this clone was seen a few times. The rearrangement links TRBV4-3 to TRBJ1-5; no reliable D call. The CDR3 is made up of 15 amino acids. V was pared by 6 bases and J by 5 bases, with 17 bases between. CDR1 and CDR2 (germline): LGHNA, YSLEER. The CDR3 sequence is CASSQSFPGYQPQHF. The CDR3 DNA reads as TGCGCCAGCAGTCAATCCTTCCCGGGTTATCAGCCCCAGCATTTT.

This chain uses TRBV13 with TRBJ2-7; 9 bases agree with TRBD2. J lost 5 bases, V lost 5 bases, and 13 bases had no gene match. Germline CDR1 reads PRHDT; CDR2 reads FYEKMQ (reference sequence). CDR3 length: 16 amino acids. The CDR3 spells CASSSGPREGFDEQYF. The CDR3 bases are TGTGCCAGCAGCAGTGGACCGCGGGAGGGTTTCGACGAGCAGTACTTC.

This sequence joins TRBV6-1 and TRBJ1-5; D not resolved. Germline CDR1 reads MNHNS; CDR2 reads SASEGT. V was cut by 7 bases and J by 1 base, with 8 bases left in between. CDR3 length equals 13 residues. The CDR3 reads CASKRESNQPQHF. The CDR3, as DNA: TGTGCCAGCAAAAGAGAGAGCAATCAGCCCCAGCATTTT.

This clone was detected once. This chain joins TRBV15 and TRBJ2-1; a weak D match, TRBD1 (6 bases). The germline V and J ends were trimmed by 5 bases and 8 bases, with 10 bases remaining between them. Germline CDR1 reads LNHNV; CDR2 reads YYDKDF (reference sequence). The CDR3 runs 12 residues. For the CDR3, the DNA is TGTGCCACCAGCTTTAACAGGGATGAGCAGTTCTTC. It codes for CATSFNRDEQFF.

The chain links TRBV4-3 to TRBJ2-2; 12 bases agree with TRBD1. Germline CDR1 reads LGHNA; CDR2 reads YSLEER. CDR3 length: 17 amino acids. V dropped 5 bases and J dropped 5; count of bases not matched to a gene: 9. CDR3: CASSAQPGQGATGELFF. CDR3 DNA sequence: TGCGCCAGCAGCGCCCAACCGGGACAGGGGGCGACCGGGGAGCTGTTTTTT.

This chain uses TRBV4-3 with TRBJ2-5; 11 bases map to TRBD2. The CDR3 consists of 16 residues. Unmatched junction bases numbered 2, after V lost 0 bases and J lost 2 bases. Germline-derived CDR1 and CDR2 are LGHNA and YSLEER. CDR3 protein: CASSQEASGGQETQYF. For the CDR3, the DNA is TGCGCCAGCAGCCAAGAGGCTAGCGGGGGGCAAGAGACCCAGTACTTC.

In its sample, this clone was seen once. The CDR3 DNA reads TGTGCCAGCAGCTTAGAGAGGGCCGGGGAGCTGTTTTTT. The encoded protein is CASSLERAGELFF. The V gene is TRBV11-3, the J gene TRBJ2-2; TRBD2 might be the D (5 bases). Trimming cost V 0 bases and J 6 bases, with 5 bases left between them. This CDR3 spans 13 amino acids. The V gene's germline CDR1 is SGHNT and CDR2 YENEEA.

This chain joins TRBV9 and TRBJ1-3; D uncertain. Trimming pared 4 bases from V and 8 bases from J, leaving 16 bases between. This CDR3 spans 14 amino acids. Germline CDR1 and CDR2: SGDLS and YYNGEE. The CDR3 DNA reads TGTGCCAGCAGCCTAAATTGGGAGGCACACACCATATATTTT. It translates to CASSLNWEAHTIYF.

Of note for this clone: The identical CDR3 is also encoded by other nucleotide sequences in the sample. The chain uses TRBV6-6 and TRBJ1-4; D gene uncertain. V lost 2 bases, J lost 8 bases, and 6 bases lay in between. The germline V gene encodes CDR1 MNHNY and CDR2 SVGAGI (reference sequence). This CDR3 comprises 12 residues. CDR3 in amino acids: CASSYGREKLFF. The CDR3 DNA sequence: TGTGCCAGCAGTTACGGCAGGGAAAAACTGTTTTTT.

This clone has only one observation. The genes are TRBV28 and TRBJ2-2; 11 bases align to TRBD1. The V segment lost 6 bases and the J segment 5 bases; nucleotides outside the gene matches: 5. The CDR3 loop spans 15 amino acids. From germline, CDR1 is MDHEN and CDR2 SYDVKM. CDR3 sequence: CASRNGQGATGELFF. The CDR3, as DNA: TGTGCCAGCAGAAACGGACAGGGGGCAACCGGGGAGCTGTTTTTT. The entire variable domain, with the rest obtained from reference TRBV28 and TRBJ2-2, is as follows: DVKVTQSSRYLVKRTGEKVFLECVQDMDHENMFWYRQDPGLGLRLIYFSYDVKMKEKGDIPEGYSVSREKKERFSLILESASTNQTSMYLCASRNGQGATGELFFGEGSRLTVL.